This TCR beta chain is from a study of cytomegalovirus exposure and HLA in healthy donors (dated by TCRdb to about 2017). Broadly, across the study: According to an earlier analysis of a few hundred of the donors, 150 million to 200 million T cells yielded 117 million unique TCR beta sequences and more than 250 Gb of sequence data. The genetic ancestry cluster associated with self-reported Caucasian donors included 65% to 90% of the approximately 430 genotyped donors. All discovery cohort repertoires had been generated using a single sequencing platform. Rather than drawing on any new phenotypic data, the later analysis identified candidate immune exposures from TCR beta sequences and the way those sequences occurred across donors. An earlier analysis of 587 of the donors used high-throughput TCR beta sequencing to judge whether each TCR beta V gene segment behaved as functional or pseudogenic. The aim of the study was to test whether cataloging public T cell receptors could identify signatures of past pathogen exposure. Roughly five DR-DQ haplotypes were handled as single units for association and clustering, since linkage in the cohort was strong. Along with the roughly 670-subject first cohort, a separate validation cohort of 120 different subjects was used. Approximately 310 gigabases of sequencing data and approximately 93 million unique TCR sequences were included in an early release covering 550 to 800 HLA-typed donors. High-throughput TCR immunosequencing, statistical association of individual TCRs with disease status, and machine learning were combined to predict cytomegalovirus infection status. Both class I and class II loci were covered by HLA typing, at four-digit resolution. A later analysis re-analyzed previously published TCR beta repertoires from hundreds of donors and added high-resolution HLA genotyping to study TCR occurrence patterns. Donor age, sex, ethnicity and CMV serostatus were collected together with the repertoire data. Genome-wide SNP genotypes for about 65% of the 666 donors were used in a later genetic analysis, which treated that subset as a discovery cohort. Among about 360 genotyped donors of the cohort, an average of about 240,000 unique TCR beta nucleotide sequences were sequenced per donor, about a sixth of them non-productive. The study used immunosequencing to profile the T cell repertoires of hundreds of subjects and linked those repertoires to cytomegalovirus serostatus. The number of typed donors differed by locus: 629-630 for A, B, C, DRB1 and DQB1; approximately 520 for DQA1; some 610 for DPA1; and 450 to 480 for DPB1. The full study reports these points: Most CMV-associated TCR beta chains appeared to be HLA-restricted in a later analysis, and the HLA associations seemed to be driven largely by CMV exposure. A later analysis found that HLA-associated TCR beta chains were more clonally expanded and had lower generation probabilities than equally common non-associated chains. Strong co-occurrence of HLA alleles, especially DR and DQ, made assigning TCR associations to individual alleles difficult. Most TCR sequences were seen in very few donors, while some public TCRs were found in many individuals. Because the 87-base-pair reads could not distinguish some IMGT-functional V segments, including TRBV6-2 and TRBV6-3, those segments were excluded. V-gene and J-gene trimming of TCR beta chains was associated with a missense DCLRE1C variant in a later genetic analysis, and the association was replicated in an independent cohort. Only TCR beta chains were sequenced in this cohort, and the absence of alpha or paired-chain data limited detectable features. The only immune exposure information available for the cohort was CMV serostatus. An earlier analysis of 587 of the donors showed that most TCR beta V segments appeared in productive rearrangements either about 90% or about 30% of the time, which broadly matched IMGT annotations. The presence/absence analyses assumed that sequencing depth was roughly uniform across donors, and that assumption may not be true. In a later analysis, TCR association rates were found to vary across HLA loci, with the most associated TCRs seen for DRB1 alleles and the fewest for HLA-C alleles. A later genetic analysis reported fewer N-insertions in productive TCRs among donors in an Asian-associated ancestry cluster than the roughly 650-donor mean. About 15 rarely observed V segments, including chromosome 9 orphons, were excluded from the earlier analysis of about 600 of the donors because counts were too low. The study gave a list of some 150 TCR beta chains associated with cytomegalovirus. A cluster of highly shared sequence variants was judged likely to represent a technical artifact of the sequencing pipeline. Correlated functional status among segregating V segments might be attributable to linkage disequilibrium, but an unknown experimental factor could not be ruled out. In vitro tests confirmed that a few of the cytomegalovirus-associated TCR beta chains recognize cytomegalovirus antigens. At a false discovery rate of 0.05, a later analysis linked under 20,000 TCR beta sequences to specific HLA alleles. A further reported finding was that TCR beta sequences accurately predicted the HLA-A and HLA-B alleles for most subjects in the first cohort. Because HLA typing was missing for some donors at each locus, association tests included only the typed subset. The classifier was reported to diagnose cytomegalovirus status with high specificity and sensitivity in both the original cohort and the validation cohort. It was suggested by the authors that the approach could potentially be generalized to other disease states and immunological phenotypes. In a later analysis, several top co-occurrence clusters were reported to appear linked to parvovirus B19, influenza, CMV and Epstein-Barr virus.

Library preparation was by the immunoSEQ multiplex PCR assay. For the multiplex PCR, a mixture combining 60 forward primers for TCR Vbeta segments and 13 reverse primers for TCR Jbeta segments was used. The CDR3 region of rearranged TCR beta genes was amplified from genomic DNA with a multiplex PCR assay. The amplified TCR beta libraries were sequenced on the Illumina HiSeq System as 87-base-pair reads. The original pipeline was this. In a later analysis, tens of millions of unique TCR beta chains were counted across the 500 to 700 repertoires, and approximately 11 million of these chains were shared by at least two donors. Raw reads were error-corrected and collapsed into unique sequences with a nearest-neighbor algorithm that merged closely related sequences to remove PCR and sequencing errors. Alignment of CDR3 sequences to IMGT reference sequences was used to assign V, D and J gene segments. Each retained sequence needed at least a six-nucleotide match to both a V gene segment and a J gene segment. Rearrangements were classified as productive when the CDR3 lacked stop codons and remained in frame with V and J, and all other rearrangements were classified as non-productive. CDR3 was defined according to IMGT convention as the region running from the second conserved V-encoded cysteine to the conserved J-encoded phenylalanine. In an earlier analysis of roughly 610 of the donors, sequences lacking an unambiguous match to a single V gene segment were excluded. An earlier analysis of just under 600 of the donors called V segments functional above 56.7% productive rearrangements and segregating when the between-donor standard deviation exceeded 5%. A statistical classification framework was built to diagnose cytomegalovirus status from the catalog of TCR beta chain sequences. V and J gene assignment, in a later analysis, came from comparing TCR nucleotide sequences with IMGT/GENE-DB human TR gene sequences. A later analysis assigned CDR3 sequences and most-parsimonious VDJ recombination scenarios with the TCRdist pipeline. In a later analysis, each TCR beta chain was defined by its CDR3 amino acid sequence together with its V-gene family, and reads without a unique V-gene family were excluded. To address suspected cross-contamination and a sequencing artifact, a later analysis removed under 600 highly shared, low-generation-probability nucleotide sequences. In a later analysis, a clonal expansion index for each public chain was calculated from normalized within-repertoire ranks of inferred template counts. In a later analysis, generation probabilities were computed with a VDJ recombination model fitted to out-of-frame rearrangements, and the resulting probabilities were checked against IGoR. Hypergeometric tests were used in a later analysis to score TCR-TCR, TCR-HLA and TCR-CMV co-occurrence, with a repertoire-size bias correction applied to the TCR pairs. A later analysis estimated false discovery rates by permuting HLA or CMV assignments 20 times. A later analysis grouped co-occurring TCRs with DBSCAN, adding TCRdist sequence similarity when clustering within HLA-allele-positive subsets. Repertoires with fewer than 30,000 or more than 120,000 public chains were left out of co-occurrence clustering, as were about 5 repertoires with anomalous nucleotide sharing. The table comes from immuneACCESS by way of TCRdb, which keeps in-frame sequences with V and J called. Part of the clones is missing from these tables; in studies checked, under half for an unresolved V gene and the rest for unknown reasons. From that table come the V and J calls and clone size; the DNA was used to work out D and trimming. The sample records 45,000 to 75,000 clones, 70% to 80% of which are singletons. Approximately 19% of the sample lies in the top ten.

Of note for this clone: Its antigen is not yet known. Per-base qualities were not stored, and no clone one base away is much larger.

V is reduced by 2 bases and J by 14 bases, leaving a spacing of 12 bases between them. As encoded in the germline V gene, CDR1 is MNHEY while CDR2 is SVGAGI. Measured from the cysteine to the phenylalanine, the CDR3 is 11 residues long. Just CDR3 DNA is preserved here, 33 bases in frame from base 1. The cohort was made up of approximately 700 healthy bone marrow donors. At the time of sampling, every cohort member was nominally healthy, though immune exposures that went unrecorded were likely present. The donor tested CMV seropositive, placing the donor among the 289 seropositive members of the cohort. A peripheral blood sample was collected from each donor, and TCR beta sequencing was performed on peripheral blood mononuclear cells. Genomic DNA extraction from the blood cell samples was performed with the Qiagen DNeasy Blood Extraction Kit.

The sequence joins TRBV6-5 to TRBJ1-2; the D segment cannot be called with confidence. The source is a woman aged 55 to 70 in good health and CMV-seropositive. Sequenced: PBMCs. CDR3 reads: CASSYESLLTF. Read as DNA, the sequence is TGTGCCAGCAGTTACGAGTCCCTATTGACCTTC.